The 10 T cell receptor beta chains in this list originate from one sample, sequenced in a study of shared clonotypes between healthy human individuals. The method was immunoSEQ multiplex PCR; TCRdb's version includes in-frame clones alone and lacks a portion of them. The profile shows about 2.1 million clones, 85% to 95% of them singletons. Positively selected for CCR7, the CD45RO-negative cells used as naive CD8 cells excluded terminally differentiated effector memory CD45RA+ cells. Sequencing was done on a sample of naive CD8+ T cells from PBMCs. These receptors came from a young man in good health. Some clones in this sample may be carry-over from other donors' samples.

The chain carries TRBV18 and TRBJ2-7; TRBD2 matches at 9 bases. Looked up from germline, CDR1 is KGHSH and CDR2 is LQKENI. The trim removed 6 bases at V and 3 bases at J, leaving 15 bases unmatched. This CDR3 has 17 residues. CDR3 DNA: TGTGCCAGCTCGCACCCCCGAATAGCGGGAGTGAGCTACGAGCAGTACTTC. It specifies CASSHPRIAGVSYEQYF. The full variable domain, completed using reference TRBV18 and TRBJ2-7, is NAGVMQNPRHLVRRRGQEARLRCSPMKGHSHVYWYRQLPEEGLKFMVYLQKENIIDESGMPKERFSAEFPKEGPSILRIQQVVRGDSAAYFCASSHPRIAGVSYEQYFGPGTRLTVT.

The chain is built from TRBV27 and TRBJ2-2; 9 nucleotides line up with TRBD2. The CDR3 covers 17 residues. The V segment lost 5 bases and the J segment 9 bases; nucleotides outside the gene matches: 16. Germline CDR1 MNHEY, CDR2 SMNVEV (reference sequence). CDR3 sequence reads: CASSTYYSGSVSRELFF. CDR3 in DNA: TGTGCCAGCAGTACATACTATAGCGGGAGTGTAAGCCGGGAGCTGTTTTTT.

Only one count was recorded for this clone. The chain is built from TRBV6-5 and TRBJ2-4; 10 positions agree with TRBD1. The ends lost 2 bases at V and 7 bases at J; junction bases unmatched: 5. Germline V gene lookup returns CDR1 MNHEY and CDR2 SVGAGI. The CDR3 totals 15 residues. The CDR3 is CASSYAPGQGNIQYF. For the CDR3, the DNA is TGTGCCAGCAGTTACGCCCCGGGACAGGGGAACATTCAGTACTTC.

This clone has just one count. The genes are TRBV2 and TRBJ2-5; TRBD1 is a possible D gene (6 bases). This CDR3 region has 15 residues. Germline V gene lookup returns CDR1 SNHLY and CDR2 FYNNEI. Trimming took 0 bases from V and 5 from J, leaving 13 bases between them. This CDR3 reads CASSEALRGIETQYF. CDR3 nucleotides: TGTGCCAGCAGTGAAGCGCTTAGGGGGATTGAGACCCAGTACTTC.

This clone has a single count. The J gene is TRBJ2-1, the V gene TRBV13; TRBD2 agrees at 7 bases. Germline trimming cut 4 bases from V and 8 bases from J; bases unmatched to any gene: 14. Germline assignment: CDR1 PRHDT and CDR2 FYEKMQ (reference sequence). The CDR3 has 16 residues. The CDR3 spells CASSSLASGASDEQFF. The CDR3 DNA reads TGTGCCAGCAGCTCCTTAGCTAGCGGAGCTTCCGATGAGCAGTTCTTC.

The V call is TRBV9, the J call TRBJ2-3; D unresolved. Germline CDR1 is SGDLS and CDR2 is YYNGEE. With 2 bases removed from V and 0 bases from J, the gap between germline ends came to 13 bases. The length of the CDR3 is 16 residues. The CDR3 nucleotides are TGTGCCAGCAGCGTTGCGACTCTATCTAGCACAGATACGCAGTATTTT. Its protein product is CASSVATLSSTDTQYF.

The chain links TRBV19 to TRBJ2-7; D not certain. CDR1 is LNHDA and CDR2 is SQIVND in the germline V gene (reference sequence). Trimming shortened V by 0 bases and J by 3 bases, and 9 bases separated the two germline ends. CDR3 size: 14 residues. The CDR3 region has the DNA TGTGCCAGTAGTATAGATTTGGAATTCTACGAGCAGTACTTC. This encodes CASSIDLEFYEQYF.

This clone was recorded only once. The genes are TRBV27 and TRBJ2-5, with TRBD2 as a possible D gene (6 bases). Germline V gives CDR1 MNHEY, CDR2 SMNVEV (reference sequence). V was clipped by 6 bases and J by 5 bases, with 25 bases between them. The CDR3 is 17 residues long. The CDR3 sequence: CASSSREAGIFPETQYF. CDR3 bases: TGTGCCAGCAGCTCCCGAGAGGCGGGAATTTTCCCGGAGACCCAGTACTTC.

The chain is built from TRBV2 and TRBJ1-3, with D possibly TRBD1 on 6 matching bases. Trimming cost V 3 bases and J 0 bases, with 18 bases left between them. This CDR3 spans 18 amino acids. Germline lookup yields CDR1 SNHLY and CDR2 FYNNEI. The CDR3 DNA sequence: TGTGCCAGCAGTGAGTGGGGGGCAGGAAAAGGCTCTGGAAACACCATATATTTT. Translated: CASSEWGAGKGSGNTIYF.

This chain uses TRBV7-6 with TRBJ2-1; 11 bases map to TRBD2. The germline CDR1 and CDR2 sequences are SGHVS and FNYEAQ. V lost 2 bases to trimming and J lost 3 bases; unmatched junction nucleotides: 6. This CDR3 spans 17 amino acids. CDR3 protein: CASSLSTSGSIYNEQFF. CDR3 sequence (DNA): TGTGCCAGCAGCTTATCAACTAGCGGGAGTATCTACAATGAGCAGTTCTTC.